This passage covers 18 T cell receptor beta chains from one sample sequenced in a study of cytomegalovirus exposure and HLA in healthy donors. 60 Vbeta and 13 Jbeta primers were used in PCR. Method: immunoSEQ multiplex PCR; TCRdb's copy keeps in-frame clones and lacks some. This repertoire shows more than 150,000 clones, 80% found once; its top ten account for around 1.4%. The sequenced sample was PBMCs. All receptors come from a girl between 10 and 17 years old in good health and CMV-seropositive.

The chain employs TRBV9 and TRBJ1-1; TRBD1 might be the D (5 bases). The CDR3 covers 15 residues. The germline CDR1 and CDR2 sequences are SGDLS and YYNGEE. V lost 0 bases and J lost 8, with 17 bases in between. This CDR3 is CASSVASLMGPEAFF. DNA for the CDR3: TGTGCCAGCAGCGTAGCCTCCTTGATGGGGCCCGAAGCTTTCTTT.

The chain couples TRBV7-6 to TRBJ1-5; D is possibly TRBD1 (5 bases). Germline values: CDR1 SGHVS, CDR2 FNYEAQ. V lost 2 bases to trimming and J lost 2 bases, with 31 bases between them. The CDR3 is 22 amino acids. The CDR3 sequence: CASSLLGRGSPQEARGNQPQHF. CDR3 DNA sequence: TGTGCCAGCAGCTTATTAGGTCGGGGGTCGCCCCAGGAGGCCAGGGGCAATCAGCCCCAGCATTTT.

Regarding this clone: Its ends do not fully match the called genes, so a read error is possible. At the DNA level, this CDR3 is encoded by other sequences in the same sample as well. This chain links TRBV7-2 with TRBJ1-4, with D perhaps TRBD1 (6 bases). The CDR3 sequence is 16 residues long. CDR1 and CDR2 (germline): SGHTA, FQGNSA. CDR3 in amino acids: CASSLRGSATNEKLFF. The CDR3 DNA reads TGTGCCAGCAGCTTAAGGGGGAGCGCAACTAATGAAAAGCTGTTTTTT.

V usage is TRBV7-3 and J usage is TRBJ2-3; TRBD2 matches at 7 bases. The germline gives CDR1 SGHTA, CDR2 FQGTGA. This CDR3 is built from 16 residues. The V segment lost 0 bases and the J segment 2 bases; nucleotides outside the gene matches: 5. CDR3 residues: CASSLTAGDPTDTQYF. The CDR3 bases are TGTGCCAGCAGCTTAACCGCGGGAGACCCCACAGATACGCAGTATTTT.

V usage is TRBV5-1 and J usage is TRBJ2-7, with 13 bases lining up with TRBD2. This CDR3 has 16 amino acids. The V gene end was trimmed by 4 bases and the J gene end by 6 bases; junction bases not matched to a gene: 10. Germline V gene lookup returns CDR1 SGHRS and CDR2 YFSETQ. CDR3 region: CASSQLTSGGFLEQYF. In nucleotides, the CDR3 is TGCGCCAGCAGCCAACTGACTAGCGGGGGGTTTCTCGAGCAGTACTTC.

V gene TRBV6-5 combines with J gene TRBJ1-2, with a tentative D call TRBD1 (6 bases). V lost 4 bases, J lost 2 bases, and 11 bases lay in between. The germline V gene encodes CDR1 MNHEY and CDR2 SVGAGI. The CDR3 has 14 amino acids. For the CDR3, the DNA is TGTGCCAGCAGTTCAGCGGGACACAACTATGGCTACACCTTC. Translated, it gives CASSSAGHNYGYTF.

The chain is built from TRBV29-1 and TRBJ1-2; 7 bases are shared with TRBD1. The CDR3 runs 13 residues. CDR1 is SQVTM, CDR2 ANQGSEA, per germline. V was pared by 6 bases and J by 8 bases, with 12 bases of the junction left unmatched. Here the CDR3 reads CSVQQGVWGGYTF. The CDR3 DNA sequence: TGCAGCGTCCAGCAGGGGGTGTGGGGCGGCTACACCTTC.

J is TRBJ2-5 and V is TRBV5-6; 9 bases map to TRBD2. Germline loops: CDR1 SGHDT, CDR2 YYEEEE. J was trimmed by 4 bases and V by 2 bases; bases with no gene match: 9. This CDR3 region has 16 residues. DNA of the CDR3: TGTGCCAGCAGCTTCTCGCCTAGCGGGACGGGAGAGACCCAGTACTTC. It encodes CASSFSPSGTGETQYF.

The gene calls are TRBV15 and TRBJ1-3; D remains unclear. The V gene's germline CDR1 is LNHNV and CDR2 YYDKDF (reference sequence). V was clipped by 1 base and J by 4 bases, with 5 bases between them. The CDR3 spans 13 residues. This chain's CDR3 is CATSRGAGNTIYF. The CDR3 region has the DNA TGTGCCACCAGCAGAGGAGCGGGAAACACCATATATTTT.

V gene TRBV5-1 combines with J gene TRBJ2-1; 14 bases are shared with TRBD2. The CDR3 runs to 16 residues. With V trimmed by 0 bases and J by 6 bases, 2 bases remained unmatched. Looked up from germline, CDR1 is SGHRS and CDR2 is YFSETQ. The CDR3 DNA follows: TGCGCCAGCAGCTTGGCTGGGACTAGCGGGAGCAATGAGCAGTTCTTC. The encoded protein is CASSLAGTSGSNEQFF.

This clone has more than one count but fewer than ten. V gene TRBV7-9 combines with J gene TRBJ1-3, with no clear D. The CDR3 runs to 16 residues. CDR1 is SEHNR, CDR2 FQNEAQ, per germline (reference sequence). Trimming cost V 4 bases and J 0 bases, with 13 bases left between them. Here the CDR3 DNA reads TGTGCCAGCAGCTCCACTCGAGGCGTCTCTGGAAACACCATATATTTT. It translates to CASSSTRGVSGNTIYF.

This clone appeared once. The J gene is TRBJ2-7, the V gene TRBV19; 11 positions match TRBD1. From germline, CDR1 is LNHDA and CDR2 SQIVND (reference sequence). The CDR3 contains 15 residues. With V trimmed by 4 bases and J by 1 base, 3 bases remained unmatched. The CDR3 loop is CASSRGTGGSYEQYF. Here the CDR3 DNA reads TGTGCCAGTAGTAGAGGGACAGGGGGTTCCTACGAGCAGTACTTC.

The V gene is TRBV6-5, the J gene TRBJ2-1, with D uncertain. Germline lookup yields CDR1 MNHEY and CDR2 SVGAGI. The CDR3 is 14 residues long. Trimming shortened V by 2 bases and J by 3 bases, and 8 bases separated the two germline ends. The CDR3: CASSYRRNYNEQFF. Here the CDR3 DNA reads TGTGCCAGCAGTTACCGGCGGAACTACAATGAGCAGTTCTTC.

This chain joins TRBV5-1 and TRBJ1-1, with 8 positions matching TRBD1. J gave up 5 bases and V 4 bases, and 7 bases lay outside the gene matches. This CDR3 region has 14 residues. The V gene's germline CDR1 is SGHRS and CDR2 YFSETQ. Here the CDR3 reads CASSPGQDMTEAFF. The CDR3 DNA reads as TGCGCCAGCAGCCCGGGACAGGATATGACTGAAGCTTTCTTT.

This clone was seen once. The genes are TRBV7-2 and TRBJ1-2; the D gene is possibly TRBD1 (5 bases). There are 14 residues in the CDR3. V was shortened by 1 base and J by 5 bases, with 11 bases between the two germline ends. CDR1 is SGHTA, CDR2 FQGNSA, per germline. The CDR3 region is CASSLVREGYGYTF. In nucleotides, the CDR3 is TGTGCCAGCAGCTTAGTCAGGGAGGGGTATGGCTACACCTTC.

The V gene is TRBV9, the J gene TRBJ1-5; the D gene is possibly TRBD1 (6 bases). This CDR3 comprises 14 residues. CDR1 SGDLS and CDR2 YYNGEE come from the germline V gene. V lost 0 bases to trimming and J lost 5 bases, with 9 bases between them. This CDR3 is CASSVEGEYQPQHF. DNA of the CDR3: TGTGCCAGCAGCGTAGAGGGGGAGTATCAGCCCCAGCATTTT.

This chain joins TRBV10-1 and TRBJ2-1, with TRBD2 matching 7 bases. The CDR3 is 16 amino acids. V was clipped by 0 bases and J by 5 bases; unmatched bases: 7. CDR1 is WNHNN and CDR2 is SYGVQD in the germline V gene (reference sequence). The CDR3 sequence is CASSESLGEGHNEQFF. The CDR3 DNA sequence: TGCGCCAGCAGTGAGTCCCTGGGGGAGGGCCACAATGAGCAGTTCTTC.

The CDR3 DNA is TGTGCCAGCAGTTACGGGGCTACTGGGGCCAACGTCCTGACTTTC. The encoded protein is CASSYGATGANVLTF. The V call is TRBV6-6, the J call TRBJ2-6, with a possible D match to TRBD1 (5 bases). The CDR3 is 15 amino acids. V gave up 2 bases and J gave up 2 bases, with 7 bases separating them. The germline V gene has CDR1 MNHNY and CDR2 SVGAGI (reference sequence).